The present T cell receptor beta chain was sequenced within a study of cytotoxic CD8 clonotypes in ibrutinib-treated CLL. Study outcomes and limitations: Higher clonality was seen at ibrutinib response and a return toward baseline at progression.

This CDR3 is built from 15 residues. V lost 3 bases and J 5 bases, leaving 16 bases between the germline ends. The germline V gene has CDR1 SGDLS and CDR2 YYNGEE. Comments on this clone: Its antigen is not identified.

TCRdb's table, derived via immunoSEQ multiplex PCR, lists solely in-frame clones and lacks some. The data contain more than 200,000 clones, around 70% of them singletons. The sequence derives from a human donor with chronic lymphocytic leukemia. The chain couples TRBV9 to TRBJ2-3, with D perhaps matching TRBD2 (5 bases). The input for sequencing was PBMCs, taken after 24 months of ibrutinib treatment. The CDR3 DNA reads TGTGCCAGCAGCGCGACGGGAACCGTCATAGATACGCAGTATTTT. The encoded protein is CASSATGTVIDTQYF.